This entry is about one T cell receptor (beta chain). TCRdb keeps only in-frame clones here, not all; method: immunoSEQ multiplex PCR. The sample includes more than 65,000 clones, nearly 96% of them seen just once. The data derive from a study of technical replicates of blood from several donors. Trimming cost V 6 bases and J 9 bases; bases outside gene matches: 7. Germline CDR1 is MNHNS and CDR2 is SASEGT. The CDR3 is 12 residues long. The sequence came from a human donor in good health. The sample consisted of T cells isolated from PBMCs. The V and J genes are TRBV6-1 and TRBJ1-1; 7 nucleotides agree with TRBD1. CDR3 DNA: TGTGCCAGCAGCGGGGACAGAAGTAAAGCTTTCTTT. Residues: CASSGDRSKAFF.